The 14 T cell receptor beta chains presented below share a single source sample, sequenced in a study of regulatory T cells in long-lasting Graves disease. Sample time point: persistent/refractory GD, antithyroid drugs over 5 years with positive TRAb. PBMC RNA served as the TCR library source. CDR3-region Arm-PCR and iRepertoire HTBI primers produced the TCR beta libraries. TCRdb reanalysed the multiplex PCR reads using MiXCR and keeps one entry per CDR3 protein. The data contain roughly 450,000 distinct CDR3 sequences, 20% to 30% of them singletons. The sequenced sample was peripheral blood mononuclear cells (PBMCs), obtained when the disease was refractory, from a patient treated with antithyroid drugs. The receptor set was obtained from a female donor with Graves disease.

V and J are TRBV18 and TRBJ1-2, with D tentatively TRBD1 (6 bases). V was trimmed by 0 bases and J by 4 bases, leaving 21 bases between them. This CDR3 is 18 amino acids long. Germline V gives CDR1 KGHSH, CDR2 LQKENI. The CDR3 region is CASSPPPSAGANSYGYTF. The CDR3 coding sequence is TGTGCCAGCTCACCACCGCCTTCGGCGGGGGCGAACTCCTATGGCTACACCTTC.

V gene TRBV4-1 combines with J gene TRBJ2-4, with unresolved D. Germline V CDR1 and CDR2: MGHRA, YSYEKL. The CDR3 is made up of 17 amino acids. The V end was cut by 0 bases, the J end by 0 bases, with 12 bases between. This CDR3 is CASSQDNRDIAKNIQYF. CDR3 in DNA: TGCGCCAGCAGCCAAGATAACAGAGATATAGCCAAAAACATTCAGTACTTC.

This clonotype turned up a few times. The CDR3 here is CASTRQGGDQPQHF. The CDR3 DNA sequence: TGTGCCAGCACACGACAGGGGGGCGATCAGCCCCAGCATTTT. The rearrangement links TRBV7-2 to TRBJ1-5; 9 positions agree with TRBD1. The germline gives CDR1 SGHTA, CDR2 FQGNSA. There are 14 residues in the CDR3. The V segment lost 7 bases and the J segment 5 bases; nucleotides outside the gene matches: 6.

Concerning this clonotype itself: This sequence may be a read error, since a much larger clone differs from it by one base. CDR3 in amino acids: CSARGVTESQPQHF. For the CDR3, the DNA is TGCAGTGCTAGAGGGGTGACCGAGAGTCAGCCCCAGCATTTT. The rearrangement links TRBV20-1 to TRBJ1-5; D is undetermined. The ends were cut back, 1 base at V and 6 bases at J, with 13 bases in the middle. Germline V gene data show CDR1 as DFQATT and CDR2 as SNEGSKA (reference sequence). The CDR3 is 14 amino acids.

This clonotype was observed a handful of times. The chain links TRBV27 to TRBJ2-5; 8 bases are a match to TRBD2. The CDR3 has 18 amino acids. Germline CDR1 is MNHEY and CDR2 is SMNVEV (reference sequence). V trimming: 3 bases; J trimming: 4 bases; junction bases outside the gene matches: 16. CDR3 sequence: CASSFQAPGPGGSETQYF. The CDR3 DNA follows: TGTGCCAGCAGTTTTCAAGCCCCGGGTCCGGGGGGGTCAGAGACCCAGTACTTC.

This clonotype showed up just a few times. V usage is TRBV5-1 and J usage is TRBJ1-1; 8 bases match TRBD1. Germline CDR1 and CDR2: SGHRS and YFSETQ. The CDR3 is 15 amino acids. After removal of 4 bases from V and 3 bases from J, the junction contained 8 bases not matched to a gene. The CDR3 spells CASSAQGGLDTEAFF. In DNA, the CDR3 is TGCGCCAGCAGCGCACAGGGGGGACTCGACACTGAAGCTTTCTTT.

The chain employs TRBV15 and TRBJ1-6; TRBD1 might be the D (5 bases). The CDR3 sequence is 14 residues long. Looked up from germline, CDR1 is LNHNV and CDR2 is YYDKDF (reference sequence). V shed 3 bases and J shed 13 bases, with 16 bases lying between them. The CDR3 loop reads CATSSRDSIGPLHF. In nucleotides, the CDR3 is TGTGCCACCAGCAGTCGGGACTCCATAGGGCCCCTCCACTTT.

The chain has TRBV25-1 and TRBJ2-7; TRBD1 aligns across 8 bases. The CDR3 consists of 14 residues. The junction had 8 bases not matched to a gene; V was cut back by 3 bases and J by 7 bases. Germline V gives CDR1 MGHDK, CDR2 SYGVNS. Here the CDR3 DNA reads TGTGCCAGCAGTGAGCCCGGGACAGGTCGGGAGCAGTACTTC. Its translation is CASSEPGTGREQYF.

This clonotype has more than one count but fewer than ten. The chain uses TRBV5-1 and TRBJ2-7; a possible D gene is TRBD1 (6 bases). The V gene's germline CDR1 is SGHRS and CDR2 YFSETQ. The CDR3 contains 15 residues. V shed 0 bases and J shed 2 bases, with 12 bases lying between them. The DNA of the CDR3 is TGCGCCAGCAGCTTGGCAGGGGCGATCCCCTACGAGCAGTACTTC. Its translation is CASSLAGAIPYEQYF.

The V gene is TRBV7-9, the J gene TRBJ2-3; maybe TRBD2 (6 bases). Germline CDR1 reads SEHNR; CDR2 reads FQNEAQ (reference sequence). There are 15 residues in the CDR3. Trimming shortened V by 5 bases and J by 6 bases, and 18 bases separated the two germline ends. The CDR3 reads CASSRTSLANDTQYF. The CDR3 bases are TGTGCCAGCAGCCGGACCTCGCTAGCGAATGATACGCAGTATTTT.

This clonotype was detected many times. The chain has TRBV12-3 or TRBV12-4 and TRBJ2-7; either TRBD1 or TRBD2 may supply D (5 bases each). The germline V and J ends were trimmed by 1 base and 6 bases, with 13 bases remaining between them. The CDR3 loop spans 14 amino acids. The CDR3 loop is CASSLVGGLGEQYF. The CDR3 DNA sequence: TGTGCCAGCAGTTTAGTTGGGGGTCTGGGCGAGCAGTACTTC.

This chain connects TRBV30 to TRBJ1-2; D unclear. This CDR3 spans 11 amino acids. The germline CDR1 and CDR2 sequences are GTSNPN and SVGIG (reference sequence). Between the trimmed V and J ends, which lost 3 bases and 5 bases, there was a span of 7 bases. CDR3 residues: CAWRRLYGYTF. CDR3 DNA: TGTGCCTGGAGACGTCTTTATGGCTACACCTTC. Full variable domain (rest looked up from reference TRBV30 and TRBJ1-2): SQTIHQWPATLVQPVGSPLSLECTVEGTSNPNLYWYRQAAGRGLQLLFYSVGIGQISSEVPQNLSASRPQDRQFILSSKKLLLSDSGFYLCAWRRLYGYTFGSGTRLTVV.

The chain joins TRBV9 to TRBJ2-7; 7 bases are shared with TRBD1. Germline CDR1 is SGDLS and CDR2 is YYNGEE. With 3 bases clipped from V and 4 bases from J, the junction kept 7 bases outside the gene matches. This CDR3 region has 14 residues. In DNA form, the CDR3 reads TGTGCCAGCAGCGCGGGACAGACTGAGTACGAGCAGTACTTC. It specifies CASSAGQTEYEQYF.

This clonotype was seen at least ten times. This CDR3 reads CASSPPGGSNQPQHF. The DNA for the CDR3 is TGTGCCAGCAGCCCACCCGGAGGAAGCAATCAGCCCCAGCATTTT. The V gene is TRBV12-3 or TRBV12-4, the J gene TRBJ1-5; no definite D call. The V end lost 6 bases, the J end lost 1 base, and 13 bases lay between the germline ends. This CDR3 comprises 15 residues.